This TCR beta chain was captured in a study of cytomegalovirus exposure and HLA in healthy donors. Study outcomes and limitations: The likely origin of a cluster of highly shared sequence variants was a sequencing artifact.

In the PCR, 60 Vbeta and 13 Jbeta primers were used. Only in-frame clones appear in the TCRdb table, and some are missing; sequencing was by immunoSEQ multiplex PCR. Of roughly 110,000 clones listed, over 75% are singletons. Nominal health characterized the donors when sampled, though unrecorded immune exposures were likely. The germline V gene encodes CDR1 MDHEN and CDR2 SYDVKM. Trimming stripped 3 bases from V and 3 bases from J, with 13 bases between. The CDR3 contains 15 residues. In the case of this clone: Its antigen remains unidentified.

This receptor was obtained from a male donor in good health and CMV-seronegative. Specimen: PBMCs. The chain uses TRBV28 and TRBJ2-3, with D perhaps matching TRBD2 (6 bases). CDR3 sequence (DNA): TGTGCCAGCAGTTTGGGCGGGGAAAGGACAGATACGCAGTATTTT. Translating it yields CASSLGGERTDTQYF.